This section outlines one T cell receptor beta chain sequence together with its context. The PCR made use of 60 Vbeta and 13 Jbeta primers. Data came from immunoSEQ multiplex PCR; TCRdb stores just in-frame clones and leaves some out. The sample data list 130,000 to 150,000 clones. This sample was taken from a study of cytomegalovirus exposure and HLA in healthy donors. V lost 0 bases to trimming and J lost 5 bases, with 13 bases between them. This CDR3 spans 15 amino acids. CDR1 is LGHNA, CDR2 YSLEER, per germline. Sequenced sample: PBMCs. The V gene is TRBV4-3, the J gene TRBJ2-5; D is perhaps TRBD1 (5 bases). The TCR sequence derives from a woman in her fifties or sixties in good health and CMV-seronegative. CDR3 sequence (DNA): TGCGCCAGCAGCCAAGAGGCCAGGGCCCTGGAGACCCAGTACTTC. Translation gives CASSQEARALETQYF.